This is a list of T cell receptor beta chains from one sample in a study of blood T cell repertoires in COVID-19. The data were produced by immunoSEQ multiplex PCR, yet TCRdb's version contains in-frame clones alone and is incomplete. The data contain about 250,000 clones, roughly nine tenths of them seen just once; the ten biggest clones take up over 2%. Sequencing used PBMCs or T cells enriched from blood (not recorded which). These TCRs come from a woman aged 18-35 years who had recovered from COVID-19. Each CDR3 is given with its conserved first and last residue. Each record gives: V gene, CDR3 protein.

TRBV3-1/TRBV3-2	CASSRRGGGEQYF
TRBV5-1	CASSLLAGGSADTQYF
TRBV28	CASSRGTVANYGYTF
TRBV7-9	CASSLGSYEQYF
TRBV11-3	CASSLGDRGLAKNIQYF
TRBV5-6	CASSFEGVRQVGFF
TRBV21-1	CASSPRDRVLGANVLTF
TRBV5-6	CASTRTGFGNSPLHF
TRBV11-2	CASSLVGVSTNEKLFF
TRBV15	CATSRAGGQSNQPQHF
TRBV30	CAWSGGQGSDTQYF
TRBV5-1	CASSLAEKGSLGGGYTF
TRBV30	CAWQLDNGSEQYF
TRBV10-1	CASRKTGYAKNIQYF
TRBV27	CASSSQAGGNYEQYF
TRBV5-1	CASSLEIDSSTDTQYF
TRBV9	CASSVGQGGYGYTF
TRBV19	CASSISPGTDTQYF
TRBV27	CASSPTGTANYGYTF
TRBV5-6	CASSFQGNEKLFF
TRBV5-1	CASSLAFTGRYTEAFF
TRBV19	CASSIPTRNSPLHF
TRBV2	CASRRTSGSPQYF
TRBV6-4	CASSDGLAGFNEQFF
TRBV7-8	CASSFDRNQPQHF
TRBV12-3/TRBV12-4	CASSDPGHGAFF
TRBV10-3	CAISEGTDRGYGYTF
TRBV6-1	CASSATSGGWANVLAF
TRBV5-1	CASSLPISDQETQYF
TRBV6-5	CASGRDRAVIAFF
TRBV6-5	CASSPGQGLYGYTF
TRBV9	CASSVGSGTYEQYF
TRBV5-8	CASSLSGGLDTQYF
TRBV7-2	CASSFRPLAGGLNEQFF
TRBV3-1/TRBV3-2	CASSQLAGAYEQYF
TRBV2	CASLTQENTEAFF
TRBV10-3	CAISENWEGSPLHF